Listed below are T cell receptor beta chains from one sample, sequenced in a study of blood T cell repertoires in COVID-19. Clones were sequenced by immunoSEQ multiplex PCR, and TCRdb holds only the in-frame ones, with some missing. The table shows about 150,000 clones, with 81% occurring only once. The sample taken for sequencing was peripheral blood. Receptors originate from a human donor with acute or convalescent COVID-19. The donor label of this sample is uncertain. The CDR3 runs from the conserved cysteine through the conserved F or W. The order of the fields is D gene, J gene, V gene, clone size, CDR3 DNA, CDR3 protein. D genes are given only for firm matches. Clone size is stated in some rows and not others, as once, few, many or a class when expanded.

>TRBD1|TRBJ2-2|TRBV4-2|.
TGTGCCAGCAGCCCTACTCCCGGGACAGTTGGCACCGGGGAGCTGTTTTTT
CASSPTPGTVGTGELFF
>.|TRBJ2-7|TRBV6-5|few
TGTGCCAGCAGTTCGTCCGGGGATGGGTTCTACGAGCAGTACTTC
CASSSSGDGFYEQYF
>.|TRBJ2-7|TRBV4-1|.
TGCGCCAGCAGCGTCGGGACTGACTACTACGAGCAGTACTTC
CASSVGTDYYEQYF
>.|TRBJ1-1|TRBV29-1|.
TGCAGCGTTACAAAGGGCGGGGAGGGGAACACTGAAGCTTTCTTT
CSVTKGGEGNTEAFF
>TRBD1|TRBJ1-3|TRBV5-1|many
TGCGCCAGCAGCTTGGACAGGGGGTCTGGAAACACCATATATTTT
CASSLDRGSGNTIYF
>TRBD1|TRBJ2-7|TRBV10-3|.
TGTGCCATCAGTGAGCCCCGGGACAGGGGCTACGAGCAGTACTTC
CAISEPRDRGYEQYF
>TRBD1|TRBJ1-5|TRBV30|once
TGTGCCTGGAGAGAACAGGGGGCGAGCAATCAGCCCCAGCATTTT
CAWREQGASNQPQHF
>TRBD1|TRBJ2-1|TRBV27|.
TGTGCCAGCAGTCAGACAGGGGCTAGTCCCTCCTACAATGAGCAGTTCTTC
CASSQTGASPSYNEQFF
>TRBD1|TRBJ2-7|TRBV19|.
TGTGCCAGTAGTATGACAGGGGGAACAGTTTCCTACGAGCAGTACTTC
CASSMTGGTVSYEQYF
>.|TRBJ1-5|TRBV2|.
TGTGCCAGCAAATCAGGAGGTAATCAGCCCCAGCATTTT
CASKSGGNQPQHF
>TRBD1|TRBJ1-1|TRBV5-1|once
TGCGCCAGCAGCTTGTACGAGGGGGCTGGGACTGAAGCTTTCTTT
CASSLYEGAGTEAFF
>.|TRBJ2-7|TRBV27|.
TGTGCCAGCAGTTTAATCGGGGTGGCCCACGAGCAGTACTTC
CASSLIGVAHEQYF
>.|TRBJ1-4|TRBV6-5|once
TGTGCCAGCAGTATGGACAGATTGAATGAAAAACTGTTTTTT
CASSMDRLNEKLFF
>TRBD1|TRBJ2-3|TRBV5-1|.
TGCGCCAGCAGGACAGGGGTTTCGGAAGATACGCAGTATTTT
CASRTGVSEDTQYF
>TRBD1|TRBJ1-2|TRBV27|.
TGTGCCAGCACCTCCCTCGGACAGGGACGTTATGGCTACACCTTC
CASTSLGQGRYGYTF
>TRBD2|TRBJ2-1|TRBV29-1|.
TGCAGCGTTGAACCAGCGGGGTCCTACAATGAGCAGTTCTTC
CSVEPAGSYNEQFF